This T cell receptor beta chain was retrieved from a study of OX40 agonist ivuxolimab in advanced cancers. Study context: Treatment of patients was with ivuxolimab, an agonistic anti-OX40 (CD134) antibody.

TCRdb's copy holds only in-frame clones and misses some; the assay was immunoSEQ multiplex PCR. Here the sample spans tens of thousands of clones, roughly 89% being singletons. Points from the study as a whole: Mean expanded clone counts were higher in CD8+ than CD4+ T cells. Determination of antigen specificity was not performed for the expanded peripheral T cells.

To note about this clone: Its antigen remains unknown.

This clonotype was obtained from an adult with an advanced solid tumor such as melanoma, head and neck, liver or kidney cancer. The material was CD4+ or CD8+ T cells sorted from blood, obtained in a trial of the OX40 agonist ivuxolimab.

CDR3 in DNA: TGCGCCAGCAGCCTACAGGGTAATTCCTACAATGAGCAGTTCTTC. The encoded protein is CASSLQGNSYNEQFF. This chain uses TRBV5-1 with TRBJ2-1; possibly TRBD1 for D (6 bases). This CDR3 has 15 residues. V lost 4 bases, J lost 1 base, and 12 bases lay in between. Germline values: CDR1 SGHRS, CDR2 YFSETQ.